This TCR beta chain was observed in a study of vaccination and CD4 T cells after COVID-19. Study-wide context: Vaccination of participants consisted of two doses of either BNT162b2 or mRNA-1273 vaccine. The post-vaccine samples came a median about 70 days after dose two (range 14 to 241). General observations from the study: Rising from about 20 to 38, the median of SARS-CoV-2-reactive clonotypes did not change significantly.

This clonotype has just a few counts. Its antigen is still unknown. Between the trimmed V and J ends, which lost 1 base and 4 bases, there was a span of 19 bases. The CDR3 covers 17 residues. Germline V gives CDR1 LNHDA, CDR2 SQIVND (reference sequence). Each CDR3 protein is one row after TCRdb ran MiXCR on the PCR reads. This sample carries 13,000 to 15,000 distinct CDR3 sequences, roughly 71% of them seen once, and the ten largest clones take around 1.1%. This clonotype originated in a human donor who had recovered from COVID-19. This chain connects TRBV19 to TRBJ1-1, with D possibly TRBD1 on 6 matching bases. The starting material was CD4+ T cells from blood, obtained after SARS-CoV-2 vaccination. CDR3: CASSIGGAGAGFTEAFF. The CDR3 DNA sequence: TGTGCCAGTAGTATAGGAGGGGCAGGGGCTGGTTTCACTGAAGCTTTCTTT.